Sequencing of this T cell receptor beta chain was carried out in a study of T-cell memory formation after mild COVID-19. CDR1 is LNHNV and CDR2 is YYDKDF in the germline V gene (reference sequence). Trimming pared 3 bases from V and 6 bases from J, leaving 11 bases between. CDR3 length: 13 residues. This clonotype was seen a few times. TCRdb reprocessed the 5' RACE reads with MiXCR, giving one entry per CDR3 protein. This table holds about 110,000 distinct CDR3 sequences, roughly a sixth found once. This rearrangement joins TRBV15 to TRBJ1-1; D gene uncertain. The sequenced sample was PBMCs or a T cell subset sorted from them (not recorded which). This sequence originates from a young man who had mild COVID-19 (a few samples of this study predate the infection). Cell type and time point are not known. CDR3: CATSSHMFPEAFF. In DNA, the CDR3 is TGTGCCACCAGCAGTCATATGTTTCCTGAAGCTTTCTTT.